This T cell receptor (beta chain) was identified during a study of blood T cell repertoires in COVID-19. The authors' processing: Scientists estimated how many nucleated cells there were by amplifying reference gene primers. TCRdb keeps only in-frame clones here, not all; method: immunoSEQ multiplex PCR. The V and J calls and clone size are taken from that table; D and trimming were inferred from the DNA. In the table there are 250,000 or so clones, approximately 84% of which are singletons. This clone appeared a single time. The sequence derives from a woman older than 75 with acute or convalescent COVID-19. The sequencing sample was made of peripheral blood.

In nucleotides, the CDR3 is TGTGCCAGCAGTTTATTTGCTAGCGGGAGGGACACAGATACGCAGTATTTT. This gives the protein CASSLFASGRDTDTQYF. The chain employs TRBV28 and TRBJ2-3; 12 positions agree with TRBD2. The J segment lost 2 bases and the V segment lost 1 base, leaving 4 bases of the junction unmatched. The CDR3 runs to 17 residues. The germline V gene encodes CDR1 MDHEN and CDR2 SYDVKM.